This TCR beta chain originates from a study of T cells in Graves' hyperthyroidism and ophthalmopathy. Study-level background: Peripheral blood was acquired at first diagnosis, ahead of any therapy whatsoever. General study results and limits: Progression to ophthalmopathy was predicted a median of roughly seven months early. Blood also carried most thyroid clonotypes expanded above 0.001.

This clonotype was counted a few times. Its antigen is undetermined. Trimming took off 4 bases at V and 1 base at J, with 13 bases between the two ends. This CDR3 region has 15 residues. Germline CDR1 LGHNA, CDR2 YSLEER. The CDR3 regions of TCR beta were amplified from RNA transcripts. The HTBI primer set was used in a first-round RT-PCR of the TCR CDR3. From the multiplex PCR reads, TCRdb called clonotypes with MiXCR, one entry per CDR3 protein. Among some 530,000 distinct CDR3 sequences listed, around a fifth were seen once. The TCR originated in a woman in her 70s with Graves' ophthalmopathy. The sample comprised blood. V is TRBV4-3 and J is TRBJ1-1; TRBD1 is a possible D gene (5 bases). The CDR3 reads CASSLSTGPNTEAFF. The CDR3 bases are TGCGCCAGCAGCCTATCCACAGGCCCGAACACTGAAGCTTTCTTT.